The present T cell receptor (beta chain) was sequenced within a study of blood T cell repertoires in COVID-19. Participants' reported clinical history set cohort assignment. V was clipped by 5 bases and J by 1 base, with 3 bases between them. The CDR3 covers 13 residues. Germline V gives CDR1 SGHTA, CDR2 FQGNSA. Original handling: Reference gene primer amplification in the assay estimated nucleated cell counts. Libraries were prepared by immunoSEQ multiplex PCR; TCRdb keeps only in-frame clonotypes and omits some of them. V and J calls and clone size are those listed in that table; D and trimming were worked out from the DNA. Of approximately 150,000 clones in the sample, about 85% were seen once.

V is TRBV7-2 and J is TRBJ2-6; D unresolved. Sample: PBMCs or T cells enriched from blood (not recorded which). The sequence was obtained from a woman aged 35 to 49 who had been exposed to COVID-19. Written as DNA, the CDR3 is TGTGCCAGCAGCCCGTCTGGGGCCAACGTCCTGACTTTC. It codes for CASSPSGANVLTF.